A selection of T cell receptor beta chains follows, all from one sample in a study of radiation and T cells in renal cell carcinoma. Using immunoSEQ multiplex PCR, the repertoire was profiled, and TCRdb retains in-frame clones only, with some absent. The repertoire includes about 22,000 clones, 47% of them detected once, and 15% to 20% sits in the top ten. The material sequenced was tumor tissue, taken from a patient whose treatment included radiotherapy and nephrectomy. These receptors originate from a woman aged 45-60 years with renal cell carcinoma. The CDR3 runs from the conserved cysteine through the conserved F or W. The D gene is left open where the match is weak. Clone size is not always given. Where it is, it says once, few, many or a class for expanded clones.

v_call	d_call	clone_size	j_call	cdr3_aa	cdr3_nt
TRBV5-6	TRBD1	NA	TRBJ1-4	CASSLLAGQGDEKLFF	TGTGCCAGCAGCTTGTTGGCGGGACAGGGGGATGAAAAACTGTTTTTT
TRBV19	NA	few	TRBJ2-3	CATGGRQTQYF	TGTGCCACCGGGGGACGTCAAACGCAGTATTTT
TRBV12-5	NA	NA	TRBJ2-3	CASGLRTQGTQYF	TGTGCTAGTGGCCTCCGAACCCAAGGTACGCAGTATTTT
TRBV7-2	NA	NA	TRBJ2-5	CASSLGWPLQETQYF	TGTGCCAGCAGCTTAGGATGGCCACTCCAAGAGACCCAGTACTTC
TRBV10-1	TRBD1	NA	TRBJ1-3	CASSTGTATSGNTIYF	TGCGCCAGCAGTACCGGGACAGCTACCTCTGGAAACACCATATATTTT
TRBV5-1	NA	NA	TRBJ1-1	CASSFQGNTEAFF	TGCGCCAGCAGCTTTCAGGGGAACACTGAAGCTTTCTTT
TRBV7-9	NA	NA	TRBJ2-1	CASSSWDLQFF	TGTGCCAGCAGCTCTTGGGACTTGCAGTTCTTC
TRBV7-9	NA	many	TRBJ2-7	CASSPLDRAYEQYF	TGTGCCAGCAGCCCATTGGACAGAGCCTACGAGCAGTACTTC
TRBV19	TRBD1	NA	TRBJ2-7	CASSIPGTGFGEQYF	TGTGCCAGTAGTATTCCCGGGACAGGGTTCGGCGAGCAGTACTTC
TRBV6-5	NA	NA	TRBJ2-5	CASSSGTYRETQYF	TGTGCCAGCAGTTCGGGGACCTACAGAGAGACCCAGTACTTC
TRBV2	TRBD1	few	TRBJ1-6	CASRLRDRNSPLHF	TGTGCCAGCAGACTCCGGGACAGGAATTCACCCCTCCACTTT
TRBV6-5	NA	NA	TRBJ2-5	CASSPGLSPKRQYF	TGTGCCAGCAGCCCGGGACTCTCCCCGAAGCGCCAGTACTTC